This passage covers 13 T cell receptor beta chains from one sample sequenced in a study of cytomegalovirus exposure and HLA in healthy donors. The PCR had 60 Vbeta and 13 Jbeta primers. Profiled with immunoSEQ multiplex PCR; TCRdb holds only in-frame clones, not every one. The data include 150,000 to 200,000 clones; the top ten clones carry approximately 6.5%. The material sequenced was PBMCs. These TCRs come from a man aged 25-45 years in good health and CMV-seronegative.

The rearrangement links TRBV19 to TRBJ2-3, with 7 bases lining up with TRBD1. Germline V gene sequence: CDR1 LNHDA, CDR2 SQIVND (reference sequence). This CDR3 is 15 amino acids long. V gave up 5 bases and J gave up 0 bases; unmatched junction bases: 5. CDR3 sequence: CASSVQGYSTDTQYF. CDR3 nucleotides: TGTGCCAGTAGTGTACAGGGGTACAGCACAGATACGCAGTATTTT. Filled out from reference TRBV19 and TRBJ2-3, the complete variable domain reads DGGITQSPKYLFRKEGQNVTLSCEQNLNHDAMYWYRQDPGQGLRLIYYSQIVNDFQKGDIAEGYSVSREKKESFPLTVTSAQKNPTAFYLCASSVQGYSTDTQYFGPGTRLTVL.

The gene calls are TRBV11-2 and TRBJ1-3; 9 nucleotides line up with TRBD1. Germline CDR1 reads SGHAT; CDR2 reads FQNNGV. This CDR3 spans 16 amino acids. Losses at the gene ends were 4 bases for V and 2 bases for J; bases not matched to a gene: 6. The CDR3 sequence: CASSSNRGRPGNTIYF. As DNA, the CDR3 is TGTGCCAGCAGCTCAAACAGGGGGCGCCCTGGAAACACCATATATTTT.

Written as DNA, the CDR3 is TGTGCCAGCACCCCTAGCCGCCTCAATGAGCAGTTCTTC. It is translated as CASTPSRLNEQFF. The gene calls are TRBV6-6 and TRBJ2-1, with D perhaps TRBD2 (5 bases). Trimming cost V 7 bases and J 6 bases, with 13 bases left between them. The CDR3 runs 13 residues. Per the germline V gene, CDR1 is MNHNY and CDR2 is SVGAGI (reference sequence).

The chain uses TRBV9 and TRBJ1-1; TRBD1 aligns across 7 bases. Germline lookup yields CDR1 SGDLS and CDR2 YYNGEE. CDR3 size: 15 residues. Trimming cost V 3 bases and J 0 bases; bases outside gene matches: 5. In DNA form, the CDR3 reads TGTGCCAGCAGCGGAGAGCAGGGGGTGAACACTGAAGCTTTCTTT. Translating it yields CASSGEQGVNTEAFF.

This chain joins TRBV4-2 and TRBJ2-7; D gene ambiguous. Between the trimmed V and J ends, which lost 0 bases and 2 bases, there was a span of 8 bases. The CDR3 loop spans 14 amino acids. Germline V CDR1 and CDR2: LGHNA, YNFKEQ. The CDR3 bases are TGTGCCAGCAGCCAAGATCGGGTCCCCTACGAGCAGTACTTC. Its protein is CASSQDRVPYEQYF.

The CDR3 DNA reads TGTGCCAGCAGCTCAGGCTCGACCTTCTACACAGATACGCAGTATTTT. Translation: CASSSGSTFYTDTQYF. V is TRBV7-2 and J is TRBJ2-3, with D hard to call. The V gene lost 4 bases and the J gene lost 2 bases, with 16 bases spanning the gap. Germline V lookup: CDR1 SGHTA, CDR2 FQGNSA. The CDR3 extends over 16 amino acids.

The CDR3 sequence is CASSLDRGLEQYF. The CDR3 nucleotides are TGTGCCAGCAGCTTAGACAGGGGTTTGGAGCAGTACTTC. V gene TRBV5-4 combines with J gene TRBJ2-7, with 8 bases fitting TRBD1. The CDR3 spans 13 residues. CDR1 is SGHNT, CDR2 YYREEE, per germline (reference sequence). J was trimmed by 7 bases and V by 2 bases; bases with no gene match: 5.

The rearrangement joins TRBV10-2 to TRBJ1-5, with D possibly being TRBD1 (6 bases). CDR1 and CDR2 (germline): WSHSY, SAAADI. V lost 8 bases to trimming and J lost 11 bases, with 13 bases between them. This CDR3 spans 11 amino acids. CDR3 sequence: CASLQGAAQHF. The CDR3 DNA reads as TGCGCCAGCCTACAGGGAGCGGCCCAGCATTTT.

The chain is built from TRBV18 and TRBJ2-3, with 7 bases lining up with TRBD2. Looked up from germline, CDR1 is KGHSH and CDR2 is LQKENI. The CDR3 length is 15 residues. V shed 2 bases and J 3 bases; nucleotides not matched to a gene: 5. CDR3 sequence reads: CASSPSSGITDTQYF. CDR3 DNA: TGTGCCAGCTCACCATCGAGCGGGATAACAGATACGCAGTATTTT.

V and J are TRBV5-6 and TRBJ2-2; D perhaps matches TRBD1 (6 bases). Per the germline V gene, CDR1 is SGHDT and CDR2 is YYEEEE. V dropped 4 bases and J dropped 11 bases, with 15 bases sitting between them. The CDR3 runs to 13 residues. The CDR3 region has the DNA TGTGCCAGCAGCCTACAGGGAATGGGTGAGCTGTTTTTT. Protein sequence: CASSLQGMGELFF.

The chain joins TRBV18 to TRBJ1-4; 10 bases fit TRBD1. Germline lookup yields CDR1 KGHSH and CDR2 LQKENI. The CDR3 is 14 amino acids. V lost 3 bases, J lost 7 bases, and 2 bases stayed unmatched. As DNA, the CDR3 is TGTGCCAGCTCACCTCGGGACAGGGGTGAAAAACTGTTTTTT. It specifies CASSPRDRGEKLFF. Full variable domain (missing parts from reference TRBV18 and TRBJ1-4): NAGVMQNPRHLVRRRGQEARLRCSPMKGHSHVYWYRQLPEEGLKFMVYLQKENIIDESGMPKERFSAEFPKEGPSILRIQQVVRGDSAAYFCASSPRDRGEKLFFGSGTQLSVL.

The chain recombines TRBV4-1 with TRBJ2-1; TRBD2 might be the D (5 bases). Trimming removed 1 base at V and 12 bases at J, with 28 bases between. This CDR3 is 18 amino acids long. The germline gives CDR1 MGHRA, CDR2 YSYEKL. In DNA, the CDR3 is TGCGCCAGCAGCCAAGGGAGGCAAGGGCAGAGAGCAAGTGGGGTGCAGTTCTTC. Translation: CASSQGRQGQRASGVQFF.

The chain joins TRBV28 to TRBJ2-7; 8 nucleotides match TRBD2. There are 16 residues in the CDR3. Germline V gives CDR1 MDHEN, CDR2 SYDVKM. The ends lost 2 bases at V and 1 base at J; junction bases unmatched: 7. CDR3 region: CASSLTSGMRSYEQYF. CDR3 sequence (DNA): TGTGCCAGCAGTTTAACTAGCGGCATGCGGTCCTACGAGCAGTACTTC.